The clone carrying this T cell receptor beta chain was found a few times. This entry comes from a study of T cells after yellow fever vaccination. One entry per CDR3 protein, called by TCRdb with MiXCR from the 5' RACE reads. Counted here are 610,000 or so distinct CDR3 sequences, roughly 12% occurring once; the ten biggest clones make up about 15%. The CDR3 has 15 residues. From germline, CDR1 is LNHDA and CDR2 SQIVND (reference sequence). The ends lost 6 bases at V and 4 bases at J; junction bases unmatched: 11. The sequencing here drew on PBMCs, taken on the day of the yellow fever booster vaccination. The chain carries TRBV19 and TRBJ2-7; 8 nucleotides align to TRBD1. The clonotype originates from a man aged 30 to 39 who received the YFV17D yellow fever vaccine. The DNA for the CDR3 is TGTGCCAGTAGACCTATCGACAGGGGCGATTACGAGCAGTACTTC. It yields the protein CASRPIDRGDYEQYF.